Each of the 25 T cell receptor beta chains below was sequenced from the same sample in a study of T cell changes during pregnancy in multiple sclerosis. Assay: immunoSEQ multiplex PCR; the TCRdb copy retains only in-frame clones and omits some. The table shows about 80,000 clones, with about 91% occurring only once. The material sequenced was peripheral blood, taken before pregnancy. The receptors were sampled from a female donor with multiple sclerosis, enrolled in a pregnancy study.

The genes are TRBV11-2 and TRBJ1-3; D gene unclear. Trimming removed 4 bases from V and 0 bases from J, with 19 bases in between. CDR1 SGHAT and CDR2 FQNNGV come from the germline V gene. This CDR3 has 18 amino acids. The CDR3 protein is CASSSSGVAASSGNTIYF. The CDR3, as DNA: TGTGCCAGCAGCTCTAGCGGTGTTGCCGCTAGCTCTGGAAACACCATATATTTT.

This clone appeared once. The V and J genes are TRBV19 and TRBJ1-5; TRBD1 matches 7 bases. Per germline, CDR1 LNHDA and CDR2 SQIVND (reference sequence). The CDR3 extends over 13 amino acids. Trimming at V came to 6 bases and at J to 3 bases, leaving 2 bases not matched to a gene. The CDR3 sequence is CASRDRSNQPQHF. The DNA of the CDR3 is TGTGCCAGTAGGGACAGGTCCAATCAGCCCCAGCATTTT.

This clone was seen once. The V and J genes are TRBV9 and TRBJ2-7, with TRBD2 matching 8 bases. CDR1 SGDLS and CDR2 YYNGEE come from the germline V gene. After removal of 4 bases from V and 0 bases from J, the junction contained 21 bases not matched to a gene. The CDR3 consists of 20 residues. The CDR3 is CASSPHFVGRASGGSYEQYF. In DNA, the CDR3 is TGTGCCAGCAGCCCCCACTTCGTCGGGAGGGCCTCGGGGGGCTCCTACGAGCAGTACTTC.

This chain joins TRBV4-3 and TRBJ1-1; D might be TRBD1 (5 bases). Between the trimmed V and J ends, which lost 1 base and 6 bases, there was a span of 15 bases. The CDR3 runs to 15 residues. CDR1 is LGHNA and CDR2 is YSLEER in the germline V gene. The CDR3 reads CASSQVRGFGSEAFF. CDR3 nucleotide sequence: TGCGCCAGCAGCCAAGTTCGGGGGTTTGGGTCTGAAGCTTTCTTT.

The V and J genes are TRBV28 and TRBJ2-7; 8 nucleotides match TRBD2. This CDR3 has 14 amino acids. The V gene end was trimmed by 3 bases and the J gene end by 7 bases; junction bases not matched to a gene: 8. Germline V gene data show CDR1 as MDHEN and CDR2 as SYDVKM. CDR3 nucleotide sequence: TGTGCCAGCAGTTTGGGACTAGTTAGGGCTGAGCAGTACTTC. Protein sequence: CASSLGLVRAEQYF.

The V and J genes are TRBV23-1 and TRBJ2-3; 7 nucleotides agree with TRBD1. TRBV23-1 is sorted into the ORF group, with uncertain function. The CDR3 sequence is 15 residues long. V lost 5 bases, J lost 1 base, and 6 bases stayed unmatched. The chain's CDR3 is CASSNRTGCTDTQYF. The CDR3 nucleotides are TGCGCCAGCAGTAACAGGACAGGCTGCACAGATACGCAGTATTTT.

The chain is built from TRBV6-1 and TRBJ2-7; a weak D match, TRBD1 (5 bases). V lost 5 bases, J lost 1 base, and 6 bases lay in between. CDR1 is MNHNS, CDR2 SASEGT, per germline. This CDR3 has 12 amino acids. CDR3 residues: CASSHRSYEQYF. For the CDR3, the DNA is TGTGCCAGCAGTCACAGGTCCTACGAGCAGTACTTC.

The chain employs TRBV18 and TRBJ2-7; TRBD1 matches 8 bases. V lost 6 bases, J lost 6 bases, and 13 bases stayed unmatched. There are 15 residues in the CDR3. Germline V CDR1 and CDR2: KGHSH, LQKENI. DNA for the CDR3: TGTGCCAGCTCCCAAGTCCAGGGGGCGGCGAGCGAGCAGTACTTC. It translates to CASSQVQGAASEQYF.

The chain employs TRBV28 and TRBJ2-7; 8 nucleotides agree with TRBD2. CDR1 and CDR2 (germline): MDHEN, SYDVKM. The CDR3 spans 16 residues. V was clipped by 4 bases and J by 4 bases; unmatched bases: 12. The CDR3 sequence: CASSSLAGTIGYEQYF. Here the CDR3 DNA reads TGTGCCAGCAGTTCGTTAGCGGGGACAATTGGTTACGAGCAGTACTTC.

V gene TRBV7-6 combines with J gene TRBJ2-7; 7 nucleotides match TRBD2. Germline V lookup: CDR1 SGHVS, CDR2 FNYEAQ. CDR3 size: 15 residues. Trimming took 2 bases from V and 2 from J; bases not matched to a gene: 6. CDR3 protein: CASSLSSGETYEQYF. CDR3 sequence (DNA): TGTGCCAGCAGCTTATCAAGCGGGGAAACCTACGAGCAGTACTTC.

This sequence joins TRBV15 and TRBJ1-4; TRBD1 matches 9 bases. This CDR3 has 16 residues. In germline, CDR1 is LNHNV, CDR2 YYDKDF (reference sequence). Trimming removed 5 bases from V and 3 bases from J; junction bases left unmatched: 7. CDR3: CATSPLDRGANEKLFF. The CDR3 bases are TGTGCCACCAGCCCTCTGGACAGGGGAGCTAATGAAAAACTGTTTTTT. Using reference TRBV15 and TRBJ1-4 for the parts outside the CDR3, the full variable domain is DAMVIQNPRYQVTQFGKPVTLSCSQTLNHNVMYWYQQKSSQAPKLLFHYYDKDFNNEADTPDNFQSRRPNTSFCFLDIRSPGLGDTAMYLCATSPLDRGANEKLFFGSGTQLSVL.

The rearrangement joins TRBV5-4 to TRBJ2-5, with a possible D match to TRBD2 (6 bases). CDR1 is SGHNT and CDR2 is YYREEE in the germline V gene (reference sequence). Trimming cost V 4 bases and J 1 base, with 11 bases left between them. The CDR3 is made up of 14 amino acids. DNA of the CDR3: TGTGCCAGCAGCCCGAGACTAGGCCAAGAGACCCAGTACTTC. Protein product: CASSPRLGQETQYF.

The gene calls are TRBV7-8 and TRBJ2-3; 14 bases map to TRBD2. The germline CDR1 and CDR2 sequences are SGHVS and FQNEAQ. The CDR3 extends over 17 amino acids. V lost 6 bases to trimming and J lost 3 bases; unmatched junction nucleotides: 8. DNA of the CDR3: TGTGCCAGCAGTTCCGGGACTAGCGGGAGTGGTACAGATACGCAGTATTTT. Its translation is CASSSGTSGSGTDTQYF.

The J gene is TRBJ1-1, the V gene TRBV28, with D perhaps TRBD1 (5 bases). The CDR3 totals 13 residues. V was cut by 6 bases and J by 10 bases, with 18 bases left in between. CDR1 and CDR2 from the germline V gene are MDHEN and SYDVKM. The CDR3 sequence is CASSLEEPGGAFF. DNA of the CDR3: TGTGCCAGCAGCCTCGAGGAGCCGGGGGGAGCTTTCTTT.

The chain recombines TRBV27 with TRBJ2-5; TRBD2 matches at 9 bases. V was pared by 3 bases and J by 6 bases, with 8 bases of the junction left unmatched. CDR3 length equals 15 residues. Germline V gene data show CDR1 as MNHEY and CDR2 as SMNVEV (reference sequence). CDR3 in amino acids: CASSFSASGIKTQYF. CDR3 DNA: TGTGCCAGCAGTTTCTCGGCTAGCGGGATAAAGACCCAGTACTTC.

The V and J genes are TRBV19 and TRBJ2-1; D is unresolved. Germline loops: CDR1 LNHDA, CDR2 SQIVND (reference sequence). CDR3 length: 13 amino acids. V dropped 7 bases and J dropped 2 bases, with 9 bases sitting between them. As DNA, the CDR3 is TGTGCCAGTACCTCGGGTCCCTACAATGAGCAGTTCTTC. Amino acid sequence: CASTSGPYNEQFF.

This sequence joins TRBV5-1 and TRBJ2-1, with TRBD2 matching 15 bases. CDR3 length equals 22 residues. Germline values: CDR1 SGHRS, CDR2 YFSETQ. V gave up 4 bases and J gave up 0 bases; unmatched junction bases: 17. The CDR3 is CASSPGTGAGTSGRSSYNEQFF. DNA for the CDR3: TGCGCCAGCAGCCCCGGGACAGGGGCCGGGACTAGCGGGAGGAGCTCCTACAATGAGCAGTTCTTC.

CDR3 in DNA: TGTGCCAGCAGTTTATTAGTTGGGAGGCTGAACACTGAAGCTTTCTTT. Translated, it gives CASSLLVGRLNTEAFF. The rearrangement joins TRBV28 to TRBJ1-1; D unclear. Trimming stripped 1 base from V and 0 bases from J, with 12 bases between. Germline V CDR1 and CDR2: MDHEN, SYDVKM. The CDR3 covers 16 residues.

This rearrangement joins TRBV27 to TRBJ1-1, with 7 bases that match TRBD1. The CDR3 runs 14 residues. Germline V lookup: CDR1 MNHEY, CDR2 SMNVEV (reference sequence). J gave up 1 base and V 8 bases, and 7 bases lay outside the gene matches. The CDR3 DNA reads TGTGCCAGCGCGACGACAGGGAGGAACACTGAAGCTTTCTTT. As protein: CASATTGRNTEAFF.

The chain recombines TRBV18 with TRBJ2-5; no clear D. CDR1 is KGHSH and CDR2 is LQKENI in the germline V gene. Trimming left V 1 base short and J 4 bases short, with 10 bases between. The CDR3 consists of 14 residues. The CDR3 protein is CASSPLFSLETQYF. Written as DNA, the CDR3 is TGTGCCAGCTCACCACTGTTCTCCTTAGAGACCCAGTACTTC. The whole variable domain, filled in from reference TRBV18 and TRBJ2-5, reads NAGVMQNPRHLVRRRGQEARLRCSPMKGHSHVYWYRQLPEEGLKFMVYLQKENIIDESGMPKERFSAEFPKEGPSILRIQQVVRGDSAAYFCASSPLFSLETQYFGPGTRLLVL.

The J gene is TRBJ2-3, the V gene TRBV12-1; the table's D call, TRBD2, was not checked against the DNA. TRBV12-1 is a documented pseudogene. This CDR3 is 16 amino acids long. The CDR3 spells CASNRTSGRSSGPQYF. For the CDR3, the DNA is TGTGCCAGCAACCGGACTAGCGGGAGGTCTTCCGGGCCGCAGTATTTT.

This chain uses TRBV28 with TRBJ2-7; TRBD1 agrees at 9 bases. The CDR3 has 15 amino acids. J lost 4 bases, V lost 2 bases, and 6 bases had no gene match. Germline-derived CDR1 and CDR2 are MDHEN and SYDVKM. The CDR3, as DNA: TGTGCCAGCAGTTTAGACAGGGGGTGGGGGTACGAGCAGTACTTC. This sequence encodes CASSLDRGWGYEQYF.

The J gene is TRBJ2-7, the V gene TRBV4-1, with a possible D match to TRBD2 (5 bases). V dropped 0 bases and J dropped 5 bases, with 17 bases sitting between them. The CDR3 totals 16 residues. Germline-derived CDR1 and CDR2 are MGHRA and YSYEKL. The CDR3 nucleotides read TGCGCCAGCAGCCAAGAATTATATAGCGCCGGTGACGAGCAGTACTTC. As protein: CASSQELYSAGDEQYF.

The rearrangement uses TRBV28 and TRBJ2-7; 10 nucleotides align to TRBD1. Germline lookup yields CDR1 MDHEN and CDR2 SYDVKM. The V and J ends lost 2 bases and 4 bases, in that order; junction bases with no gene match: 5. The CDR3 has 15 residues. This CDR3 is CASSLSDRGLYEQYF. In DNA form, the CDR3 reads TGTGCCAGCAGTTTAAGCGACAGGGGGCTGTACGAGCAGTACTTC. Using reference TRBV28 and TRBJ2-7 for the parts outside the CDR3, the full variable domain is DVKVTQSSRYLVKRTGEKVFLECVQDMDHENMFWYRQDPGLGLRLIYFSYDVKMKEKGDIPEGYSVSREKKERFSLILESASTNQTSMYLCASSLSDRGLYEQYFGPGTRLTVT.

This chain joins TRBV2 and TRBJ2-7; the match to TRBD2 covers 13 bases. V lost 6 bases and J lost 5; bases outside the gene matches: 7. The CDR3 covers 15 residues. CDR1 is SNHLY, CDR2 FYNNEI, per germline. The CDR3 loop is CASSHPGLAGNEQYF. CDR3 coding DNA: TGTGCCAGCAGCCACCCGGGACTAGCGGGAAACGAGCAGTACTTC. Together with reference TRBV2 and TRBJ2-7, the CDR3 gives the full variable domain: EPEVTQTPSHQVTQMGQEVILRCVPISNHLYFYWYRQILGQKVEFLVSFYNNEISEKSEIFDDQFSVERPDGSNFTLKIRSTKLEDSAMYFCASSHPGLAGNEQYFGPGTRLTVT.